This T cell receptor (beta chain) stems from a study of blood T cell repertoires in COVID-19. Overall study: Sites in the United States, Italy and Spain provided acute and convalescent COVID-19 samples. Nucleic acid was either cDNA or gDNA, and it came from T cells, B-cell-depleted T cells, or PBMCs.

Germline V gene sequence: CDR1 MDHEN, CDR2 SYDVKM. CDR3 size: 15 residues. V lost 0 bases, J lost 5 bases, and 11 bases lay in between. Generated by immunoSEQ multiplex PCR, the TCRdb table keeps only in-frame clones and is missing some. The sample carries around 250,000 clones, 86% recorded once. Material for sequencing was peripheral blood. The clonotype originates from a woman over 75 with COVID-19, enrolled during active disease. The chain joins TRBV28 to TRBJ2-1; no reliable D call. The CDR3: CASSLWGGRNNEQFF. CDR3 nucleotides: TGTGCCAGCAGTTTATGGGGTGGGCGCAACAATGAGCAGTTCTTC.